A selection of T cell receptor beta chains follows, all from one sample in a study of T-cell reconstitution after alpha-beta-depleted transplantation in children. In TCRdb, the PCR reads were re-called with MiXCR into one record per CDR3 protein. The table records about 220,000 distinct CDR3 sequences, roughly 18% of them present only once. The specimen comprised PBMCs, mostly from graft donor cells, sampled 360 days after TCRalphabeta/CD19-depleted stem cell transplant. The receptors were sampled from a male patient between 2 and 15 years old who had a stem cell transplant for acute lymphoblastic leukemia, so the T cells may come from the graft donor. CDR3s include the opening cysteine and the closing phenylalanine or tryptophan. The order of the fields is D gene, J gene, clone size, V gene, CDR3 protein, CDR3 DNA. D genes are given only for firm matches. Rows give clone size only sometimes, using once, few, many, or a class for an expanded clone.

D gene: -
J gene: TRBJ1-5
clone size: few
V gene: TRBV20-1
CDR3 protein: CSARDTLSNQPQHF
CDR3 DNA: TGCAGTGCTAGAGACACTCTTAGCAATCAGCCCCAGCATTTT

D gene: TRBD2
J gene: TRBJ2-1
clone size: -
V gene: TRBV20-1
CDR3 protein: CSARDIRAGGPHEQFF
CDR3 DNA: TGCAGTGCTAGAGATATCAGGGCGGGGGGGCCTCATGAGCAGTTCTTC

D gene: TRBD1
J gene: TRBJ1-2
clone size: many
V gene: TRBV6-5
CDR3 protein: CASLGDRLHGYTF
CDR3 DNA: TGTGCCAGCTTAGGGGACAGGTTGCACGGCTACACCTTC

D gene: TRBD2
J gene: TRBJ2-7
clone size: -
V gene: TRBV7-2
CDR3 protein: CASSLRSGGSHYEQYF
CDR3 DNA: TGTGCCAGCAGCTTAAGGAGCGGGGGGTCTCACTACGAGCAGTACTTC

D gene: -
J gene: TRBJ2-5
clone size: few
V gene: TRBV7-2
CDR3 protein: CASSLPAQILKETQYF
CDR3 DNA: TGTGCCAGCAGCCTACCCGCTCAGATCCTTAAAGAGACCCAGTACTTC

D gene: -
J gene: TRBJ2-7
clone size: -
V gene: TRBV25-1
CDR3 protein: CASGRIGYEQYF
CDR3 DNA: TGTGCCAGCGGTAGGATAGGGTACGAGCAGTACTTC

D gene: -
J gene: TRBJ1-5
clone size: -
V gene: TRBV6-5
CDR3 protein: CASSYVAGNQPQHF
CDR3 DNA: TGTGCCAGCAGTTACGTGGCAGGCAATCAGCCCCAGCATTTT

D gene: -
J gene: TRBJ2-2
clone size: few
V gene: TRBV7-2
CDR3 protein: CASSARSGHNTGELFF
CDR3 DNA: TGTGCCAGCAGCGCCCGCTCGGGTCACAACACCGGGGAGCTGTTTTTT

D gene: -
J gene: TRBJ1-1
clone size: few
V gene: TRBV7-9
CDR3 protein: CASSLAAVNTEAFF
CDR3 DNA: TGTGCCAGCAGCTTAGCGGCGGTGAACACTGAAGCTTTCTTT

D gene: -
J gene: TRBJ1-1
clone size: few
V gene: TRBV18
CDR3 protein: CASSPWDKGSEAFF
CDR3 DNA: TGTGCCAGCTCACCATGGGATAAAGGGAGCGAAGCTTTCTTT

D gene: -
J gene: TRBJ2-3
clone size: many
V gene: TRBV20-1
CDR3 protein: CSAQGGPDTQYF
CDR3 DNA: TGCAGTGCTCAGGGGGGCCCAGATACGCAGTATTTT

D gene: -
J gene: TRBJ2-7
clone size: many
V gene: TRBV12-3/TRBV12-4
CDR3 protein: CASSFNSYEQYF
CDR3 DNA: TGTGCCAGCAGTTTCAATTCCTACGAGCAGTACTTC

D gene: -
J gene: TRBJ2-2
clone size: -
V gene: TRBV3-1
CDR3 protein: CASSQIDVMGGRPGELFF
CDR3 DNA: TGTGCCAGCAGCCAGATCGATGTTATGGGGGGTCGGCCGGGGGAGCTGTTTTTT

D gene: -
J gene: TRBJ1-1
clone size: -
V gene: TRBV12-3/TRBV12-4
CDR3 protein: CASSFGQPLEGEAFF
CDR3 DNA: TGTGCCAGCAGTTTCGGACAGCCCCTGGAGGGAGAAGCTTTCTTT

D gene: -
J gene: TRBJ2-3
clone size: many
V gene: TRBV13
CDR3 protein: CASSSPSTDTQYF
CDR3 DNA: TGTGCCAGCAGCAGTCCTAGCACAGATACGCAGTATTTT

D gene: -
J gene: TRBJ1-1
clone size: -
V gene: TRBV18
CDR3 protein: CASSPLSANTEAFF
CDR3 DNA: TGTGCCAGCTCACCACTAAGTGCAAACACTGAAGCTTTCTTT

D gene: TRBD2
J gene: TRBJ2-7
clone size: few
V gene: TRBV6-5
CDR3 protein: CASSLLATDPYEQYF
CDR3 DNA: TGTGCCAGCAGTTTACTAGCGACGGACCCCTACGAGCAGTACTTC

D gene: -
J gene: TRBJ2-7
clone size: -
V gene: TRBV20-1
CDR3 protein: CSAVRGVGSYEQYF
CDR3 DNA: TGCAGTGCTGTCAGGGGTGTGGGCTCCTACGAGCAGTACTTC

D gene: TRBD1
J gene: TRBJ2-7
clone size: few
V gene: TRBV4-1
CDR3 protein: CASSQPGQGSYEQYF
CDR3 DNA: TGCGCCAGCAGCCAACCGGGACAGGGATCCTACGAGCAGTACTTC

D gene: TRBD1
J gene: TRBJ2-1
clone size: -
V gene: TRBV20-1
CDR3 protein: CSATSGTGGGNEQFF
CDR3 DNA: TGCAGTGCCACCTCCGGGACAGGGGGCGGGAATGAGCAGTTCTTC

D gene: -
J gene: TRBJ1-2
clone size: few
V gene: TRBV4-3
CDR3 protein: CASSQEGGLYGYTF
CDR3 DNA: TGCGCCAGCAGCCAAGAGGGGGGGCTCTATGGCTACACCTTC

D gene: TRBD2
J gene: TRBJ2-7
clone size: -
V gene: TRBV7-2
CDR3 protein: CASSLVPSGLLREQYF
CDR3 DNA: TGTGCCAGCAGCTTAGTTCCTAGCGGGTTATTAAGAGAGCAGTACTTC

D gene: TRBD2
J gene: TRBJ2-3
clone size: -
V gene: TRBV28
CDR3 protein: CATGSGVTDTQYF
CDR3 DNA: TGTGCCACTGGAAGCGGGGTCACAGATACGCAGTATTTT

D gene: TRBD2
J gene: TRBJ2-2
clone size: -
V gene: TRBV7-3
CDR3 protein: CASSLSPGGPRSGELFF
CDR3 DNA: TGTGCCAGCAGCTTAAGTCCGGGGGGGCCGAGGTCCGGGGAGCTGTTTTTT

D gene: -
J gene: TRBJ1-3
clone size: few
V gene: TRBV3-1
CDR3 protein: CASSPDPSNTIYF
CDR3 DNA: TGTGCCAGCAGCCCCGACCCCTCGAACACCATATATTTT

D gene: -
J gene: TRBJ1-5
clone size: once
V gene: TRBV10-1
CDR3 protein: CASSADSLLWPQHF
CDR3 DNA: TGCGCCAGCAGCGCCGACAGTCTTCTTTGGCCCCAGCATTTT

D gene: -
J gene: TRBJ2-7
clone size: few
V gene: TRBV5-1
CDR3 protein: CASSLEPSSYEQYF
CDR3 DNA: TGCGCCAGCAGCTTGGAACCTAGCTCCTACGAGCAGTACTTC

D gene: TRBD1
J gene: TRBJ2-1
clone size: -
V gene: TRBV27
CDR3 protein: CASSPGTGSYNEQFF
CDR3 DNA: TGTGCCAGCAGTCCCGGGACAGGCTCCTACAATGAGCAGTTCTTC

D gene: -
J gene: TRBJ2-5
clone size: -
V gene: TRBV15
CDR3 protein: CATGGRENRRETQYF
CDR3 DNA: TGTGCCACCGGGGGGCGGGAAAATCGGCGGGAGACCCAGTACTTC

D gene: -
J gene: TRBJ2-5
clone size: many
V gene: TRBV10-3
CDR3 protein: CAIRDGKETQYF
CDR3 DNA: TGTGCCATCAGGGACGGTAAAGAGACCCAGTACTTC

D gene: -
J gene: TRBJ1-6
clone size: many
V gene: TRBV7-9
CDR3 protein: CASSARTVIASPLHF
CDR3 DNA: TGTGCCAGCAGCGCCCGAACAGTCATCGCTTCACCCCTCCACTTT

D gene: -
J gene: TRBJ2-1
clone size: -
V gene: TRBV27
CDR3 protein: CASSLLRDFDNEQFF
CDR3 DNA: TGTGCCAGCAGTCTCCTCCGGGACTTCGACAATGAGCAGTTCTTC

D gene: -
J gene: TRBJ2-7
clone size: many
V gene: TRBV7-2
CDR3 protein: CASSLGSGGLQYF
CDR3 DNA: TGTGCCAGCAGCTTAGGGTCGGGGGGCTTGCAGTACTTC

D gene: TRBD2
J gene: TRBJ2-1
clone size: few
V gene: TRBV7-8
CDR3 protein: CASSSSTGGDNEQFF
CDR3 DNA: TGTGCCAGCAGCTCTTCGACTGGGGGGGACAATGAGCAGTTCTTC

D gene: TRBD1
J gene: TRBJ2-2
clone size: -
V gene: TRBV6-2/TRBV6-3
CDR3 protein: CASSFPGQANTGELFF
CDR3 DNA: TGTGCCAGCAGTTTTCCGGGACAGGCTAACACCGGGGAGCTGTTTTTT

D gene: TRBD1
J gene: TRBJ2-3
clone size: few
V gene: TRBV15
CDR3 protein: CATSNDRGGNTDTQYF
CDR3 DNA: TGTGCCACCAGCAACGACAGGGGCGGGAACACAGATACGCAGTATTTT

D gene: -
J gene: TRBJ1-5
clone size: few
V gene: TRBV10-3
CDR3 protein: CAISESGGVGNQPQHF
CDR3 DNA: TGTGCCATCAGTGAGTCGGGAGGGGTTGGAAATCAGCCCCAGCATTTT